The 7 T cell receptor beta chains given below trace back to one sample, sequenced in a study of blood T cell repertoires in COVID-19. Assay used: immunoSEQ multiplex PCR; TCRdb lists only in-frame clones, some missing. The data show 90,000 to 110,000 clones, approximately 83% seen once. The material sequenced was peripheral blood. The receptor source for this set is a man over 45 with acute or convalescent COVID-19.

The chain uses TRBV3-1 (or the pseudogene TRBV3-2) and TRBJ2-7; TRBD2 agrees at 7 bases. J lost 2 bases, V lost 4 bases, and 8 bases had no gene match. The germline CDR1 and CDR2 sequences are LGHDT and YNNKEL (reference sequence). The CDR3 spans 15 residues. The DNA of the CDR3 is TGTGCCAGCAGCCTTGGGGCTAGCGGTACCTACGAGCAGTACTTC. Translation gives CASSLGASGTYEQYF.

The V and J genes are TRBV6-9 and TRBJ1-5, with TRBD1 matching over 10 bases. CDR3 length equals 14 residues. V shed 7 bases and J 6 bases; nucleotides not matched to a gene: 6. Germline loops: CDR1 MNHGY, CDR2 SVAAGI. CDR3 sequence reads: CASTPGQGFQPQHF. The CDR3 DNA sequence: TGTGCCAGCACCCCGGGACAGGGGTTTCAGCCCCAGCATTTT.

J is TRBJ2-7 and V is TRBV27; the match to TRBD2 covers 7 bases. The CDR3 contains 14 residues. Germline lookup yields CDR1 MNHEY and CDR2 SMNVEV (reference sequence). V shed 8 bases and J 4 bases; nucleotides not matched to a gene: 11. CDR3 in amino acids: CASQRDSPSYEQYF. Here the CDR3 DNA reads TGTGCCAGCCAGCGGGACTCCCCTTCGTACGAGCAGTACTTC.

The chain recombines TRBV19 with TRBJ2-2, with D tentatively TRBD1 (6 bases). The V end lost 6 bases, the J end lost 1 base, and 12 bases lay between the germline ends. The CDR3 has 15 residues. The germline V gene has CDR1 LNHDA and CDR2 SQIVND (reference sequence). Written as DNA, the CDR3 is TGTGCCAGTAGCTCGGGACAACAGAACACCGGGGAGCTGTTTTTT. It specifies CASSSGQQNTGELFF.

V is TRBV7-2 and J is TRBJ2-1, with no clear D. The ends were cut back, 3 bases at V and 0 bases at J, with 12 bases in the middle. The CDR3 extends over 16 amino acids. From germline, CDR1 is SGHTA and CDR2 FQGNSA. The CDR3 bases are TGTGCCAGCAGCTTGGCGAACAGCAGCTCCTACAATGAGCAGTTCTTC. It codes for CASSLANSSSYNEQFF.

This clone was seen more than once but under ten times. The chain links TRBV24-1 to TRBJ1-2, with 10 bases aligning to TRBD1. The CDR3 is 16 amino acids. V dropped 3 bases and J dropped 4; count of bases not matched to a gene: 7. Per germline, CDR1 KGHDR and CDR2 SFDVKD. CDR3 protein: CATSDNPTGGGYGYTF. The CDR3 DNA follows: TGTGCCACCAGTGATAACCCGACAGGGGGCGGCTATGGCTACACCTTC.

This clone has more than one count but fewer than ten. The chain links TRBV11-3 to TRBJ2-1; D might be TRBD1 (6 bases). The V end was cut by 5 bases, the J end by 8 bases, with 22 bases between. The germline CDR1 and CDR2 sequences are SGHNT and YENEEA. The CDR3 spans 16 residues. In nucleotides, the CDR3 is TGTGCCAGCAGCGAGTCTACAGGGACCCAGGTCGATGAGCAGTTCTTC. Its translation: CASSESTGTQVDEQFF.